Below are 17 T cell receptor beta chains sequenced from a single sample in a study of shared clonotypes between healthy human individuals. The assay was immunoSEQ multiplex PCR, and TCRdb's table has in-frame clones only and misses some. The data contain 2 million to 2.5 million clones, around 93% of them seen just once; the ten biggest clones take up 0.3% to 0.45%. Sequenced input: naive CD4+ T cells from PBMCs. Subset noted: CD45RA+ positively selected. The receptors stem from a man aged 18 to 30 in good health. Some clones in this sample may be carry-over from other donors' samples.

This CDR3 is CASRNTGGAEAFF. CDR3 sequence (DNA): TGTGCCAGCAGAAATACAGGGGGAGCTGAAGCTTTCTTT. The chain combines TRBV6-5 with TRBJ1-1; 8 nucleotides agree with TRBD1. J lost 6 bases, V lost 6 bases, and 6 bases had no gene match. There are 13 residues in the CDR3. Germline loops: CDR1 MNHEY, CDR2 SVGAGI.

A word on this clone: This CDR3 is also generated by other DNA sequences in the sample. V gene TRBV5-1 combines with J gene TRBJ2-1, with unresolved D. The CDR3 spans 14 residues. CDR1 and CDR2 (germline): SGHRS, YFSETQ. Trimming took off 1 base at V and 2 bases at J, with 7 bases between the two ends. CDR3 protein: CASSLNGAYNEQFF. In DNA form, the CDR3 reads TGCGCCAGCAGCTTGAACGGCGCCTACAATGAGCAGTTCTTC.

V usage is TRBV27 and J usage is TRBJ2-2, with no clear D. The CDR3 runs 12 residues. The V and J ends lost 6 bases and 6 bases respectively, with 8 bases between them. Germline CDR1 reads MNHEY; CDR2 reads SMNVEV (reference sequence). The CDR3 loop is CASRLEAGELFF. The CDR3 bases are TGTGCCAGCAGATTGGAAGCCGGGGAGCTGTTTTTT.

This rearrangement joins TRBV11-2 to TRBJ2-3; TRBD2 matches at 15 bases. The CDR3 extends over 18 amino acids. Per the germline V gene, CDR1 is SGHAT and CDR2 is FQNNGV. V dropped 5 bases and J dropped 6; count of bases not matched to a gene: 12. The DNA for the CDR3 is TGTGCCAGCAGCCCCCTCGGGGGTGGACTAGCGGGAGGGGATACGCAGTATTTT. It yields the protein CASSPLGGGLAGGDTQYF.

Turning to this clone: This same CDR3 is encoded by further DNA sequences in the sample. This chain joins TRBV5-6 and TRBJ1-1; the D is unclear. There are 13 residues in the CDR3. Trimming stripped 1 base from V and 1 base from J, with 5 bases between. Germline values: CDR1 SGHDT, CDR2 YYEEEE. CDR3 coding DNA: TGTGCCAGCAGCTTGACCGGGAACACTGAAGCTTTCTTT. Amino acids: CASSLTGNTEAFF.

The chain is built from TRBV14 and TRBJ1-1; possible D gene TRBD1, 5 bases. The V gene's germline CDR1 is SGHDN and CDR2 FVKESK. This CDR3 has 13 amino acids. V dropped 1 base and J dropped 7 bases, with 10 bases sitting between them. The CDR3 DNA reads TGTGCCAGCAGCCAAGGCTGGGGCAGTGAAGCTTTCTTT. Protein: CASSQGWGSEAFF.

The chain employs TRBV11-2 and TRBJ2-3; 8 nucleotides align to TRBD2. Germline-derived CDR1 and CDR2 are SGHAT and FQNNGV. The ends lost 5 bases at V and 2 bases at J; junction bases unmatched: 9. The CDR3 consists of 16 residues. CDR3 DNA sequence: TGTGCCAGCAGCCCCTACCGGACTAGCACCACAGATACGCAGTATTTT. Translating it yields CASSPYRTSTTDTQYF.

To note about this clone: At the DNA level, this CDR3 is encoded by other sequences in the same sample as well. This chain joins TRBV20-1 and TRBJ1-2, with TRBD1 as a possible D gene (5 bases). The CDR3 is 11 residues long. CDR1 DFQATT and CDR2 SNEGSKA come from the germline V gene (reference sequence). Trimming took off 6 bases at V and 4 bases at J, with 9 bases between the two ends. DNA for the CDR3: TGCAGTGCCCCGGGGACCTATGGCTACACCTTC. Amino acid sequence: CSAPGTYGYTF.

This clone has just a few counts. The chain joins TRBV9 to TRBJ1-4, with a possible D match to TRBD1 (5 bases). Trimming left V 4 bases short and J 8 bases short, with 9 bases between. The CDR3 is 12 amino acids. The germline CDR1 and CDR2 sequences are SGDLS and YYNGEE. CDR3 in amino acids: CASSQGQEKLFF. Here the CDR3 DNA reads TGTGCCAGCAGCCAGGGTCAGGAAAAACTGTTTTTT.

The rearrangement joins TRBV5-4 to TRBJ2-1; 10 nucleotides align to TRBD2. V shed 4 bases and J 8 bases; nucleotides not matched to a gene: 18. This CDR3 spans 18 amino acids. From germline, CDR1 is SGHNT and CDR2 YYREEE (reference sequence). This CDR3 is CASSGPLSAGGALDEQFF. The CDR3 nucleotides are TGTGCCAGCAGCGGACCTCTATCAGCGGGAGGGGCCCTCGATGAGCAGTTCTTC.

As to this clone: The identical CDR3 is also encoded by other nucleotide sequences in the sample. This chain uses TRBV18 with TRBJ1-5; D remains unclear. V gave up 3 bases and J gave up 0 bases, with 3 bases separating them. Germline V lookup: CDR1 KGHSH, CDR2 LQKENI. The CDR3 runs to 13 residues. This CDR3 is CASSPDSNQPQHF. CDR3 coding DNA: TGTGCCAGCTCACCCGATAGCAATCAGCCCCAGCATTTT.

This chain joins TRBV18 and TRBJ2-3, with D possibly being TRBD1 (6 bases). Germline V lookup: CDR1 KGHSH, CDR2 LQKENI. The CDR3 spans 15 residues. Trimming took 4 bases from V and 6 from J, leaving 17 bases between them. CDR3 amino acids: CASSQAGGSGDTQYF. CDR3 DNA sequence: TGTGCCAGCTCACAGGCTGGGGGCAGTGGCGATACGCAGTATTTT.

The J gene is TRBJ2-6, the V gene TRBV19; D is unclear. CDR3 size: 15 residues. V was pared by 1 base and J by 4 bases, with 8 bases between. In germline, CDR1 is LNHDA, CDR2 SQIVND (reference sequence). The CDR3 protein is CASSIVGRGANVLTF. For the CDR3, the DNA is TGTGCCAGTAGTATAGTAGGGCGCGGGGCCAACGTCCTGACTTTC.

The V call is TRBV7-9, the J call TRBJ2-2; D may be TRBD1 (5 bases). The germline V gene encodes CDR1 SEHNR and CDR2 FQNEAQ (reference sequence). This CDR3 is built from 16 residues. Trimming pared 1 base from V and 4 bases from J, leaving 13 bases between. CDR3 sequence: CASSLGAGSGTGELFF. The CDR3 bases are TGTGCCAGCAGCTTAGGAGCAGGGTCGGGCACCGGGGAGCTGTTTTTT. Filled out from reference TRBV7-9 and TRBJ2-2, the complete variable domain reads DTGVSQNPRHKITKRGQNVTFRCDPISEHNRLYWYRQTLGQGPEFLTYFQNEAQLEKSRLLSDRFSAERPKGSFSTLEIQRTEQGDSAMYLCASSLGAGSGTGELFFGEGSRLTVL.

The chain combines TRBV7-9 with TRBJ2-5, with 7 bases fitting TRBD1. CDR1 and CDR2 from the germline V gene are SEHNR and FQNEAQ (reference sequence). CDR3 length: 16 residues. Losses at the gene ends were 5 bases for V and 0 bases for J; bases not matched to a gene: 9. For the CDR3, the DNA is TGTGCCAGCAGCCTAGGGACAGTCTTGTACCAAGAGACCCAGTACTTC. Encoded protein: CASSLGTVLYQETQYF.

This chain connects TRBV20-1 to TRBJ1-2; perhaps TRBD1 as D (5 bases). Germline V lookup: CDR1 DFQATT, CDR2 SNEGSKA (reference sequence). Trimming left V 6 bases short and J 8 bases short, with 13 bases between. CDR3 length equals 11 residues. In DNA form, the CDR3 reads TGCAGTGCATCGCGGGGCCCCGGCTACACCTTC. It encodes CSASRGPGYTF.

Points on this clone: The same CDR3 is also encoded by other DNA sequences in this sample. This chain joins TRBV7-3 and TRBJ2-1; 7 bases are shared with TRBD2. Germline CDR1 and CDR2: SGHTA and FQGTGA. The CDR3 length is 14 residues. The J segment lost 3 bases and the V segment lost 1 base, leaving 0 bases of the junction unmatched. CDR3 bases: TGTGCCAGCAGCTTAAGCGGGAGCTACAATGAGCAGTTCTTC. Translating gives CASSLSGSYNEQFF.